The 27 T cell receptor beta chains reported below all come from one sample, sequenced in a study of blood T cell repertoires in COVID-19 (TCRdb year 2020). Library method: the immunoSEQ multiplex PCR assay. Drawn from immuneACCESS, this table holds only the in-frame rearrangements with V and J called that TCRdb kept. Clones are partly lost; checked studies trace under half to an unresolved V gene and leave the rest unexplained. The sample contains approximately 310,000 clones, about 87% of them found a single time. The ten biggest clones cover about 8% of the sample. Sequenced input: peripheral blood. Every receptor here comes from a woman aged 45-65 years who had recovered from COVID-19.

This chain links TRBV9 with TRBJ2-2; TRBD1 aligns across 9 bases. The CDR3 length is 16 residues. Germline V gene sequence: CDR1 SGDLS, CDR2 YYNGEE. V was clipped by 0 bases and J by 5 bases; unmatched bases: 5. The DNA of the CDR3 is TGTGCCAGCAGCGTAGCCACAGGGGGCGGTACCGGGGAGCTGTTTTTT. The encoded protein is CASSVATGGGTGELFF.

V gene TRBV5-1 combines with J gene TRBJ1-6; a possible D gene is TRBD1 (5 bases). The CDR3 has 17 amino acids. The V and J ends lost 0 bases and 0 bases respectively, with 10 bases between them. Germline V gives CDR1 SGHRS, CDR2 YFSETQ. CDR3 DNA: TGCGCCAGCAGCTTGGCTGGGGACTCCTCCTATAATTCACCCCTCCACTTT. Translated, it gives CASSLAGDSSYNSPLHF.

The rearrangement joins TRBV5-1 to TRBJ1-3; the D gene is possibly TRBD1 (6 bases). Germline V gives CDR1 SGHRS, CDR2 YFSETQ. V shed 4 bases and J shed 3 bases, with 11 bases lying between them. This CDR3 has 14 residues. This CDR3 is CASSLTGSGNTIYF. The CDR3 region has the DNA TGCGCCAGCAGCCTTACAGGGAGTGGAAACACCATATATTTT.

In nucleotides, the CDR3 is TGTGCCAGCAGCTCGGACAGGGGGCGCGAGCAGTACTTC. This translates into CASSSDRGREQYF. This chain uses TRBV7-3 with TRBJ2-7; 11 positions match TRBD1. CDR1 is SGHTA and CDR2 is FQGTGA in the germline V gene. After removal of 4 bases from V and 6 bases from J, the junction contained 2 bases not matched to a gene. This CDR3 region has 13 residues.

This chain joins TRBV6-5 and TRBJ1-1; tentative D call: TRBD1 (5 bases). Germline values: CDR1 MNHEY, CDR2 SVGAGI. The V gene lost 2 bases and the J gene lost 3 bases, with 13 bases spanning the gap. The CDR3 runs to 15 residues. DNA for the CDR3: TGTGCCAGCAGTTACCCCCGCAGGGTGGACACTGAAGCTTTCTTT. Protein product: CASSYPRRVDTEAFF.

The CDR3 is CAIRNRGSSYEQYF. CDR3 DNA: TGTGCCATCAGGAACAGGGGCTCGTCCTACGAGCAGTACTTC. The chain couples TRBV10-3 to TRBJ2-7; TRBD1 matches 7 bases. The CDR3 sequence is 14 residues long. Germline loops: CDR1 ENHRY, CDR2 SYGVKD. V trimming: 6 bases; J trimming: 1 base; junction bases outside the gene matches: 6.

This chain links TRBV29-1 with TRBJ2-5; D ambiguous. Between the trimmed V and J ends, which lost 5 bases and 4 bases, there was a span of 11 bases. The CDR3 consists of 12 residues. Germline assignment: CDR1 SQVTM and CDR2 ANQGSEA. Here the CDR3 DNA reads TGCAGCGTTTTTACAGTATCAGAGACCCAGTACTTC. As protein: CSVFTVSETQYF.

This clone is a singleton in its sample. The rearrangement joins TRBV28 to TRBJ1-2, with 11 bases fitting TRBD1. The CDR3 sequence is 14 residues long. Germline trimming cut 6 bases from V and 5 bases from J; bases unmatched to any gene: 5. Germline loops: CDR1 MDHEN, CDR2 SYDVKM. This chain's CDR3 is CASRRTGGGYGYTF. The CDR3 DNA reads as TGTGCCAGCAGAAGGACAGGGGGCGGATATGGCTACACCTTC.

The chain combines TRBV7-8 with TRBJ2-3, with a tentative D call TRBD2 (5 bases). Trimming stripped 5 bases from V and 2 bases from J, with 11 bases between. The germline CDR1 and CDR2 sequences are SGHVS and FQNEAQ. This CDR3 has 14 amino acids. CDR3 coding DNA: TGTGCCAGCAGCCCTATCGGGGTCACAGATACGCAGTATTTT. As protein: CASSPIGVTDTQYF.

This clone was observed once. The V and J genes are TRBV7-3 and TRBJ1-6; D possibly corresponds to TRBD1 (6 bases). V gave up 1 base and J gave up 10 bases, with 8 bases separating them. Germline V gives CDR1 SGHTA, CDR2 FQGTGA. The CDR3 runs to 13 residues. CDR3 coding DNA: TGTGCCAGCAGCTTAAACAGGGACTCACCCCTCCACTTT. Its translation is CASSLNRDSPLHF.

This CDR3 reads CASSLEGQPNSPLHF. The CDR3 coding sequence is TGTGCCAGCAGCTTAGAGGGACAGCCAAATTCACCCCTCCACTTT. The chain couples TRBV7-2 to TRBJ1-6, with 7 bases lining up with TRBD1. V shed 1 base, J shed 7 bases, and the junction held 4 bases outside the gene matches. CDR1 and CDR2 from the germline V gene are SGHTA and FQGNSA. This CDR3 contains 15 residues.

The chain recombines TRBV4-3 with TRBJ2-3; 13 positions match TRBD2. The germline gives CDR1 LGHNA, CDR2 YSLEER. V shed 1 base, J shed 3 bases, and the junction held 10 bases outside the gene matches. The CDR3 covers 19 residues. Here the CDR3 reads CASSQGRPGLAGRTDTQYF. In nucleotides, the CDR3 is TGCGCCAGCAGCCAAGGTCGCCCGGGACTAGCGGGGCGGACAGATACGCAGTATTTT.

The V and J genes are TRBV4-3 and TRBJ1-4; a weak D match, TRBD1 (6 bases). CDR1 and CDR2 from the germline V gene are LGHNA and YSLEER. This CDR3 has 15 amino acids. Trimming took 0 bases from V and 8 from J, leaving 13 bases between them. CDR3 DNA sequence: TGCGCCAGCAGCCAAGATACAGGGTTTTGGGAAAAACTGTTTTTT. Protein product: CASSQDTGFWEKLFF.

This chain joins TRBV7-2 and TRBJ2-3; TRBD2 matches at 7 bases. The CDR3 is made up of 17 amino acids. The junction had 10 bases not matched to a gene; V was cut back by 1 base and J by 3 bases. The germline gives CDR1 SGHTA, CDR2 FQGNSA. In nucleotides, the CDR3 is TGTGCCAGCAGCTTAGGGTTCACCGGGACTAAGACAGATACGCAGTATTTT. Translating it yields CASSLGFTGTKTDTQYF.

The rearrangement joins TRBV27 to TRBJ1-1; D unclear. The V gene lost 2 bases and the J gene lost 1 base, with 8 bases spanning the gap. Germline V gives CDR1 MNHEY, CDR2 SMNVEV (reference sequence). CDR3 length equals 14 residues. CDR3 in amino acids: CASSLRRENTEAFF. DNA for the CDR3: TGTGCCAGCAGTTTACGGAGGGAGAACACTGAAGCTTTCTTT.

The chain is built from TRBV6-1 and TRBJ1-5; D is ambiguous. The CDR3 runs 13 residues. Germline values: CDR1 MNHNS, CDR2 SASEGT. V shed 2 bases and J shed 5 bases, with 7 bases lying between them. Written as DNA, the CDR3 is TGTGCCAGCAGTGAACGGAGGGATCAGCCCCAGCATTTT. The encoded protein is CASSERRDQPQHF.

The chain combines TRBV24-1 with TRBJ2-2, with a tentative D call TRBD1 (6 bases). Germline V gene lookup returns CDR1 KGHDR and CDR2 SFDVKD. The CDR3 extends over 14 amino acids. Trimming took 3 bases from V and 8 from J, leaving 12 bases between them. The chain's CDR3 is CATSDRNREGELFF. As DNA, the CDR3 is TGTGCCACCAGTGATCGAAACAGGGAAGGGGAGCTGTTTTTT.

V is TRBV30 and J is TRBJ1-2; 9 nucleotides line up with TRBD1. Trimming removed 2 bases from V and 7 bases from J; junction bases left unmatched: 5. The CDR3 sequence is 13 residues long. Germline V gene lookup returns CDR1 GTSNPN and CDR2 SVGIG (reference sequence). CDR3 residues: CAWSLGQGIGYTF. CDR3 DNA: TGTGCCTGGAGTTTGGGACAGGGTATTGGCTACACCTTC.

A word on this clone: Relative to the germline gene, one junction end is altered; a read error may explain this. The chain is built from TRBV27 and TRBJ2-5, with unresolved D. There are 13 residues in the CDR3. Germline V gene data show CDR1 as MNHEY and CDR2 as SMNVEV (reference sequence). The CDR3 DNA reads TGTGCCAGCAGTTTAGAACGACAAGGGACCCAGTACTTC. Its protein is CASSLERQGTQYF.

The chain employs TRBV5-6 and TRBJ2-7, with TRBD1 as a possible D gene (5 bases). Trimming pared 3 bases from V and 7 bases from J, leaving 23 bases between. CDR1 is SGHDT and CDR2 is YYEEEE in the germline V gene. The CDR3 consists of 16 residues. CDR3 coding DNA: TGTGCCAGCAGCTCCCTAGAGTTGGGGCCCGCCGTAGAGCAGTACTTC. Its translation is CASSSLELGPAVEQYF.

V is TRBV7-2 and J is TRBJ1-2, with D possibly being TRBD1 (6 bases). V was shortened by 5 bases and J by 6 bases, with 13 bases between the two germline ends. CDR1 and CDR2 (germline): SGHTA, FQGNSA. The CDR3 spans 13 residues. CDR3 loop: CASSIPGVHGYTF. CDR3 sequence (DNA): TGTGCCAGCAGCATACCAGGGGTGCATGGCTACACCTTC.

The rearrangement joins TRBV4-3 to TRBJ2-2; D is unclear. Per germline, CDR1 LGHNA and CDR2 YSLEER. With 3 bases removed from V and 11 bases from J, the gap between germline ends came to 16 bases. CDR3 length equals 14 residues. This CDR3 reads CASSHLESPFELFF. CDR3 nucleotide sequence: TGCGCCAGCAGCCACCTAGAAAGCCCCTTCGAGCTGTTTTTT.

This chain links TRBV11-2 with TRBJ2-7; TRBD2 matches at 11 bases. In germline, CDR1 is SGHAT, CDR2 FQNNGV. The CDR3 runs 15 residues. The V segment lost 4 bases and the J segment 3 bases; nucleotides outside the gene matches: 5. CDR3 residues: CASSWGTSGFYEQYF. DNA of the CDR3: TGTGCCAGCAGCTGGGGGACTAGCGGTTTCTACGAGCAGTACTTC.

The V gene is TRBV4-1, the J gene TRBJ1-3; D is possibly TRBD1 (5 bases). The CDR3 is 18 amino acids. The V gene's germline CDR1 is MGHRA and CDR2 YSYEKL. V was shortened by 1 base and J by 0 bases, with 16 bases between the two germline ends. Written as DNA, the CDR3 is TGCGCCAGCAGCCAAGTTTTTGGGGCCTACAGCTCTGGAAACACCATATATTTT. It specifies CASSQVFGAYSSGNTIYF.

This chain connects TRBV10-2 to TRBJ1-3; tentatively, D is TRBD1 (6 bases). The CDR3 has 17 residues. Germline assignment: CDR1 WSHSY and CDR2 SAAADI. The V end lost 4 bases, the J end lost 0 bases, and 16 bases lay between the germline ends. The CDR3 DNA reads TGCGCCAGCAGTGCCGCCCGGGGGGCACACTCTGGAAACACCATATATTTT. Translation gives CASSAARGAHSGNTIYF.

This chain links TRBV9 with TRBJ1-3; 12 bases match TRBD1. Germline CDR1 is SGDLS and CDR2 is YYNGEE. The V and J ends lost 4 bases and 4 bases, in that order; junction bases with no gene match: 6. CDR3 length: 16 residues. DNA for the CDR3: TGTGCCAGCAGCCTAGGGACAGGGGGCTCCGGAAACACCATATATTTT. As protein: CASSLGTGGSGNTIYF.

The V call is TRBV6-5, the J call TRBJ1-1; D gene uncertain. Germline lookup yields CDR1 MNHEY and CDR2 SVGAGI. The CDR3 contains 15 residues. Trimming pared 5 bases from V and 0 bases from J, leaving 13 bases between. The CDR3, as DNA: TGTGCCAGCAGTAAGAATACACGGGTGAACACTGAAGCTTTCTTT. This translates into CASSKNTRVNTEAFF.